This passage covers 32 T cell receptor beta chains from one sample sequenced in a study of shared clonotypes between healthy human individuals. TCRdb's copy holds only in-frame clones and misses some; the assay was immunoSEQ multiplex PCR. This table holds about 680,000 clones, 92% found once. Naive CD8 cells lacked CD45RO, underwent positive selection for CCR7 and left out terminally differentiated effector memory CD45RA+ cells. Sequencing was carried out using naive CD8+ T cells sorted from blood. All receptors derive from a man aged 25-45 years in good health.

The chain has TRBV9 and TRBJ2-1; 8 bases are a match to TRBD2. J was trimmed by 2 bases and V by 5 bases; bases with no gene match: 9. The germline V gene encodes CDR1 SGDLS and CDR2 YYNGEE. The CDR3 covers 16 residues. In DNA form, the CDR3 reads TGTGCCAGCAGGTCGACGGGACTAGGGGCCTACAATGAGCAGTTCTTC. Residues: CASRSTGLGAYNEQFF.

The chain links TRBV18 to TRBJ2-3; perhaps TRBD2 as D (7 bases). With 5 bases removed from V and 2 bases from J, the gap between germline ends came to 17 bases. CDR1 is KGHSH, CDR2 LQKENI, per germline. The CDR3 contains 16 residues. Here the CDR3 reads CASSIKQGGDTDTQYF. The CDR3, as DNA: TGTGCCAGCTCAATCAAACAGGGAGGGGACACAGATACGCAGTATTTT.

The chain joins TRBV5-1 to TRBJ1-4; no firm D call. Trimming removed 0 bases from V and 5 bases from J, with 8 bases in between. CDR1 and CDR2 (germline): SGHRS, YFSETQ. This CDR3 contains 14 residues. The CDR3, as DNA: TGCGCCAGCAGCTTGGAACCGGCAAATGAAAAACTGTTTTTT. Encoded protein: CASSLEPANEKLFF.

This chain uses TRBV2 with TRBJ2-1; perhaps TRBD2 as D (6 bases). Germline lookup yields CDR1 SNHLY and CDR2 FYNNEI. The CDR3 has 12 residues. V lost 9 bases and J lost 7, with 13 bases in between. The CDR3 loop reads CARRTIGNEQFF. The CDR3 DNA reads as TGTGCCAGACGGACTATCGGGAATGAGCAGTTCTTC.

V and J are TRBV28 and TRBJ2-1, with a weak D call TRBD2 (6 bases). Looked up from germline, CDR1 is MDHEN and CDR2 is SYDVKM. V was clipped by 3 bases and J by 3 bases, with 12 bases between them. The CDR3 covers 15 residues. CDR3 DNA: TGTGCCAGCAGTTTTACGGGAGCAGACTACAATGAGCAGTTCTTC. Translation gives CASSFTGADYNEQFF.

J is TRBJ2-7 and V is TRBV27; TRBD1 matches 9 bases. Germline V gives CDR1 MNHEY, CDR2 SMNVEV (reference sequence). Germline trimming cut 7 bases from V and 6 bases from J; bases unmatched to any gene: 13. The CDR3 has 15 amino acids. CDR3 sequence: CASKKIRDRVSEQYF. The DNA for the CDR3 is TGTGCCAGCAAGAAAATCCGGGACAGGGTTTCCGAGCAGTACTTC.

This chain connects TRBV7-3 to TRBJ2-2; TRBD2 aligns across 9 bases. Germline trimming cut 1 base from V and 1 base from J; bases unmatched to any gene: 7. CDR1 is SGHTA, CDR2 FQGTGA, per germline. The CDR3 runs to 18 residues. DNA for the CDR3: TGTGCCAGCAGCTTAATAGGGGGGACTAGCCGGAACACCGGGGAGCTGTTTTTT. Translated: CASSLIGGTSRNTGELFF.

The V and J genes are TRBV7-8 and TRBJ2-7, with D possibly called TRBD1 or TRBD2 (5 bases each). Germline V gene data show CDR1 as SGHVS and CDR2 as FQNEAQ. The CDR3 sequence is 13 residues long. V lost 5 bases, J lost 6 bases, and 14 bases lay in between. CDR3 DNA sequence: TGTGCCAGCAGCGTGGGGCAGGCGGGCGAGCAGTACTTC. It codes for CASSVGQAGEQYF.

This chain uses TRBV5-5 with TRBJ2-1, with 14 nucleotides matching TRBD2. The junction had 11 bases not matched to a gene; V was cut back by 3 bases and J by 9 bases. This CDR3 spans 17 amino acids. Germline-derived CDR1 and CDR2 are SGHKS and YYEKEE (reference sequence). CDR3 region: CASSYMGLAGAEGEQFF. The CDR3 nucleotides are TGTGCCAGCAGCTATATGGGACTAGCGGGAGCGGAGGGTGAGCAGTTCTTC.

The chain uses TRBV9 and TRBJ2-1; 7 bases line up with TRBD2. CDR1 and CDR2 from the germline V gene are SGDLS and YYNGEE. The CDR3 is made up of 16 amino acids. V was pared by 0 bases and J by 5 bases, with 8 bases of the junction left unmatched. The CDR3 reads CASSVGGGVAHNEQFF. In nucleotides, the CDR3 is TGTGCCAGCAGCGTAGGTGGGGGGGTAGCACACAATGAGCAGTTCTTC.

This chain links TRBV27 with TRBJ1-1, with no clear D. V lost 8 bases to trimming and J lost 0 bases, with 16 bases between them. Per germline, CDR1 MNHEY and CDR2 SMNVEV (reference sequence). The CDR3 runs to 15 residues. This CDR3 is CASRLFEGLNTEAFF. CDR3 bases: TGTGCCAGCCGATTATTTGAAGGACTGAACACTGAAGCTTTCTTT.

The V call is TRBV7-8, the J call TRBJ1-4; 7 bases match TRBD1. With V trimmed by 5 bases and J by 5 bases, 8 bases remained unmatched. Germline values: CDR1 SGHVS, CDR2 FQNEAQ. The CDR3 consists of 15 residues. In nucleotides, the CDR3 is TGTGCCAGCAGCCCAAGGCGCAGGGGGAATGAAAAACTGTTTTTT. Amino acid sequence: CASSPRRRGNEKLFF.

The CDR3 is CASSSSGSEAGELFF. CDR3 in DNA: TGTGCCAGCAGCTCCAGCGGGAGTGAAGCCGGGGAGCTGTTTTTT. The V and J genes are TRBV7-9 and TRBJ2-2; TRBD2 aligns across 8 bases. CDR1 and CDR2 (germline): SEHNR, FQNEAQ (reference sequence). V was pared by 4 bases and J by 6 bases, with 7 bases of the junction left unmatched. The CDR3 is 15 amino acids.

The V and J genes are TRBV7-9 and TRBJ2-1; a weak D match, TRBD2 (6 bases). Germline V lookup: CDR1 SEHNR, CDR2 FQNEAQ (reference sequence). The CDR3 extends over 14 amino acids. Trimming left V 0 bases short and J 10 bases short, with 13 bases between. The DNA for the CDR3 is TGTGCCAGCAGCTTAGCTGGGGCGGGAAGGGAGCAGTTCTTC. Translated: CASSLAGAGREQFF.

This sequence joins TRBV4-3 and TRBJ2-1, with D hard to call. Germline assignment: CDR1 LGHNA and CDR2 YSLEER. Trimming pared 2 bases from V and 6 bases from J, leaving 8 bases between. The CDR3 consists of 13 residues. The CDR3 nucleotides are TGCGCCAGCAGCCAACGGTGGGGCAATGAGCAGTTCTTC. Translation gives CASSQRWGNEQFF.

Only a few counts were recorded for this clone. V and J are TRBV28 and TRBJ2-7; no firm D call. Trimming left V 5 bases short and J 4 bases short, with 6 bases between. Germline CDR1 is MDHEN and CDR2 is SYDVKM. The CDR3 loop spans 11 amino acids. CDR3 bases: TGTGCCAGCAGTCAGCAGTACGAGCAGTACTTC. Encoded protein: CASSQQYEQYF. Complete variable domain (other parts from reference TRBV28 and TRBJ2-7): DVKVTQSSRYLVKRTGEKVFLECVQDMDHENMFWYRQDPGLGLRLIYFSYDVKMKEKGDIPEGYSVSREKKERFSLILESASTNQTSMYLCASSQQYEQYFGPGTRLTVT.

The chain combines TRBV6-1 with TRBJ2-7, with 8 bases that match TRBD1. Germline assignment: CDR1 MNHNS and CDR2 SASEGT. With 10 bases clipped from V and 1 base from J, the junction kept 12 bases outside the gene matches. The CDR3 is made up of 15 amino acids. The DNA of the CDR3 is TGTGCCACCCGGATAGTTGGGACAGGTTCCTACGAGCAGTACTTC. Translating gives CATRIVGTGSYEQYF.

The chain links TRBV4-2 to TRBJ2-7, with 10 positions matching TRBD1. V trimming: 8 bases; J trimming: 2 bases; junction bases outside the gene matches: 6. The CDR3 contains 14 residues. Germline CDR1 and CDR2: LGHNA and YNFKEQ. CDR3: CASREGTGAYEQYF. For the CDR3, the DNA is TGTGCCAGCCGGGAAGGGACAGGGGCCTACGAGCAGTACTTC.

The chain links TRBV27 to TRBJ2-5, with 8 bases aligning to TRBD1. This CDR3 spans 15 amino acids. Germline CDR1 MNHEY, CDR2 SMNVEV (reference sequence). With 3 bases clipped from V and 2 bases from J, the junction kept 5 bases outside the gene matches. CDR3 sequence (DNA): TGTGCCAGCAGTTTTACAGGGGGACCACAAGAGACCCAGTACTTC. This translates into CASSFTGGPQETQYF.

V and J are TRBV7-9 and TRBJ1-5; D perhaps matches TRBD1 (6 bases). Trimming cost V 6 bases and J 5 bases, with 8 bases left between them. CDR1 and CDR2 from the germline V gene are SEHNR and FQNEAQ (reference sequence). This CDR3 is 12 amino acids long. The chain's CDR3 is CASRGGDQPQHF. The DNA for the CDR3 is TGTGCCAGCAGGGGGGGCGATCAGCCCCAGCATTTT.

This sequence joins TRBV5-1 and TRBJ2-7; 8 bases line up with TRBD1. Germline V gene sequence: CDR1 SGHRS, CDR2 YFSETQ. The CDR3 is 14 residues long. The V segment lost 0 bases and the J segment 6 bases; nucleotides outside the gene matches: 5. In DNA, the CDR3 is TGCGCCAGCAGCTTGGGCCAGGGGGCCTTCGAGCAGTACTTC. Protein product: CASSLGQGAFEQYF.

The J gene is TRBJ2-1, the V gene TRBV11-2; 11 bases map to TRBD2. The CDR3 contains 17 residues. CDR1 and CDR2 from the germline V gene are SGHAT and FQNNGV. After removal of 3 bases from V and 3 bases from J, the junction contained 7 bases not matched to a gene. The CDR3 DNA reads as TGTGCCAGCAGCTTGCGACTAGCGGGACGGCTCTACAATGAGCAGTTCTTC. This sequence encodes CASSLRLAGRLYNEQFF.

The rearrangement joins TRBV10-1 to TRBJ2-1; possibly TRBD1 or TRBD2 for D (5 bases each). The CDR3 length is 12 residues. Germline CDR1 is WNHNN and CDR2 is SYGVQD (reference sequence). The ends were cut back, 5 bases at V and 7 bases at J, with 9 bases in the middle. The CDR3 sequence is CASSKGENEQFF. The CDR3 DNA follows: TGCGCCAGCAGTAAAGGGGAGAATGAGCAGTTCTTC.

The gene calls are TRBV4-2 and TRBJ2-2; 7 nucleotides align to TRBD2. V lost 1 base to trimming and J lost 4 bases; unmatched junction nucleotides: 12. Germline V gives CDR1 LGHNA, CDR2 YNFKEQ. The CDR3 totals 18 residues. The CDR3 DNA is TGTGCCAGCAGCCAAGGCGGCAGTCGGGAGGTGGGCACCGGGGAGCTGTTTTTT. This encodes CASSQGGSREVGTGELFF.

The chain combines TRBV7-6 with TRBJ2-6; TRBD1 aligns across 7 bases. The J segment lost 2 bases and the V segment lost 1 base, leaving 5 bases of the junction unmatched. Germline V gives CDR1 SGHVS, CDR2 FNYEAQ. The length of the CDR3 is 17 residues. CDR3 DNA sequence: TGTGCCAGCAGCTTAGACCGACAGGGTGCTGGGGCCAACGTCCTGACTTTC. This encodes CASSLDRQGAGANVLTF.

The chain has TRBV5-5 and TRBJ2-5; D is perhaps TRBD1 (5 bases). With the DNA end fitting TRBJ2-7 better, the J assignment may be wrong. The CDR3 has 15 residues. In germline, CDR1 is SGHKS, CDR2 YYEKEE (reference sequence). The chain's CDR3 is CASSLAWAGRHEQYF. In DNA form, the CDR3 reads TGTGCCAGCAGCTTGGCATGGGCAGGGCGGCACGAGCAGTACTTC.

V usage is TRBV10-3 and J usage is TRBJ2-3; D is unresolved. The CDR3 is 15 residues long. Germline V gene lookup returns CDR1 ENHRY and CDR2 SYGVKD. Trimming stripped 0 bases from V and 3 bases from J, with 10 bases between. As DNA, the CDR3 is TGTGCCATCAGTGAGTCGAAGGCGAGGACAGATACGCAGTATTTT. Residues: CAISESKARTDTQYF.

This clone was counted a single time. V usage is TRBV7-9 and J usage is TRBJ2-1; TRBD2 agrees at 13 bases. The germline V gene has CDR1 SEHNR and CDR2 FQNEAQ (reference sequence). V shed 6 bases, J shed 8 bases, and the junction held 10 bases outside the gene matches. This CDR3 has 16 residues. The CDR3 spells CASRDTSGRAGYEQFF. CDR3 DNA sequence: TGTGCCAGCAGAGACACTAGCGGGAGGGCAGGCTATGAGCAGTTCTTC.

The chain uses TRBV7-9 and TRBJ2-1; TRBD2 agrees at 9 bases. Looked up from germline, CDR1 is SEHNR and CDR2 is FQNEAQ (reference sequence). V lost 5 bases and J lost 10; bases outside the gene matches: 15. CDR3 length equals 16 residues. The CDR3 coding sequence is TGTGCCAGCAGCCCGAGCACGGCGGGAGGGCCGGGGGAGCAGTTCTTC. Protein: CASSPSTAGGPGEQFF.

This clone was found once. The gene calls are TRBV29-1 and TRBJ2-6; D call uncertain. The V gene lost 6 bases and the J gene lost 0 bases, with 3 bases spanning the gap. Looked up from germline, CDR1 is SQVTM and CDR2 is ANQGSEA. CDR3 length equals 12 residues. The CDR3 protein is CSVFSGANVLTF. The CDR3 DNA follows: TGCAGCGTCTTCTCTGGGGCCAACGTCCTGACTTTC.

This chain links TRBV6-5 with TRBJ1-5; the D is unclear. The CDR3 is 12 residues long. With 2 bases removed from V and 3 bases from J, the gap between germline ends came to 2 bases. Germline V gene sequence: CDR1 MNHEY, CDR2 SVGAGI. For the CDR3, the DNA is TGTGCCAGCAGTTACGACAATCAGCCCCAGCATTTT. Its translation is CASSYDNQPQHF.

This clone was detected only once. The chain joins TRBV19 to TRBJ1-1; no reliable D call. V was shortened by 7 bases and J by 3 bases, with 15 bases between the two germline ends. Germline-derived CDR1 and CDR2 are LNHDA and SQIVND (reference sequence). CDR3 length equals 14 residues. CDR3 loop: CASTPGRVDTEAFF. In DNA form, the CDR3 reads TGTGCCAGTACTCCGGGTAGGGTGGACACTGAAGCTTTCTTT. The whole variable domain, filled in from reference TRBV19 and TRBJ1-1, reads DGGITQSPKYLFRKEGQNVTLSCEQNLNHDAMYWYRQDPGQGLRLIYYSQIVNDFQKGDIAEGYSVSREKKESFPLTVTSAQKNPTAFYLCASTPGRVDTEAFFGQGTRLTVV.